This T cell receptor (beta chain) appears in the sequencing data of a study of blood T cells in healthy people across ages. Whole-study results and caveats: Total diversity from one million sequenced T cells was likely underestimated.

Ranging in age from about 6 to 100, the donors were healthy Caucasian individuals from Russia. The CDR3 consists of 14 residues. Sample-barcoded 5' priming and a J-beta primer mix drove a second PCR of roughly 6 to 12 cycles. One entry per CDR3 protein, called by TCRdb with MiXCR from the 5' RACE reads. The repertoire holds over a million distinct CDR3 sequences, with 40% to 55% as singletons. This clonotype was detected only a few times. Its specificity is not known. Sequencing input: blood. This sequence joins TRBV21-1 and TRBJ2-6; the table's D call of TRBD1 was not tested on the DNA. TRBV21-1 is assigned pseudogene status. The clonotype originates from a woman aged 55-70 years in good health. The chain's CDR3 is CAITAPTPPNVLTF. The CDR3 nucleotides read TGTGCCATCACAGCCCCAACCCCCCCCAACGTCCTGACTTTC.